This T cell receptor beta chain was captured by sequencing in a study of long-term antiretroviral therapy in people with HIV. Study results and limitations: HIV repertoires showed narrower CDR3 length ranges than controls.

A minimum of one pre-ART and two post-ART PBMC samples existed for each donor. The V gene's germline CDR1 is MGHDK and CDR2 SYGVNS. The CDR3 sequence is 15 residues long. Deletions cut 5 bases from V and 2 bases from J, with 15 bases between. This clone showed up just once. No antigen is known for it. Version v3.0 of the immunoSEQ assay ran at survey level. Produced via immunoSEQ multiplex PCR; TCRdb's table is partial and in-frame only. The repertoire includes around 16,000 clones, approximately 75% of them detected once, and roughly 15% sits in the top ten. The starting material was unsorted PBMCs, obtained 1.5 years before starting antiretroviral therapy. This chain joins TRBV25-1 and TRBJ1-2; D is ambiguous. The receptor was derived from a woman aged 50 to 65 with HIV. CDR3 coding DNA: TGTGCCAGCAGTTCCGGTGCTGTAGGCAACTATGGCTACACCTTC. As protein: CASSSGAVGNYGYTF.